This TCR beta chain was identified during a study of T-cell reconstitution after alpha-beta-depleted transplantation in children. Preparing the TCRbeta library involved the use of unique molecular identifiers. In TCRdb, the PCR reads were re-called with MiXCR into one record per CDR3 protein. The sample lists 670,000 or so distinct CDR3 sequences; around 13% were seen once. The origin of this receptor is a girl aged 2-15 years with congenital amegakaryocytic thrombocytopenia, due to receive a stem cell transplant. Specimen: PBMCs, collected before TCRalphabeta/CD19-depleted stem cell transplant.

The DNA of the CDR3 is TGCGCCAGCAGCTCATGGACAGGGGGCGAATACGAGCAGTACTTC. Translating it yields CASSSWTGGEYEQYF. The V gene is TRBV5-1, the J gene TRBJ2-7; 11 bases fit TRBD1. Germline loops: CDR1 SGHRS, CDR2 YFSETQ. The junction had 6 bases not matched to a gene; V was cut back by 3 bases and J by 4 bases. The CDR3 covers 15 residues.